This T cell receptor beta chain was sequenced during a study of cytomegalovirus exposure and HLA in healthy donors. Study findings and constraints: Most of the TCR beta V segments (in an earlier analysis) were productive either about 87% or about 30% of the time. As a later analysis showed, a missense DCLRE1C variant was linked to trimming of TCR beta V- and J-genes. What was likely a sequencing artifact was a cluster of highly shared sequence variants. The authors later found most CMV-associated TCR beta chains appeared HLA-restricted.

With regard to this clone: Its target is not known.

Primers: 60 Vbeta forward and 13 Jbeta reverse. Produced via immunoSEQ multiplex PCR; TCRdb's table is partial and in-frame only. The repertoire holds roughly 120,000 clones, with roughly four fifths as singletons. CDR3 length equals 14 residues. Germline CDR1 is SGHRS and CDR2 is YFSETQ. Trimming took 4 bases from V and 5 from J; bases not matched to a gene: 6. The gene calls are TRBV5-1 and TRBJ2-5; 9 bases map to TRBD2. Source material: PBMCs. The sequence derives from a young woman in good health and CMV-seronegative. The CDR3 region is CASSHSGRGETQYF. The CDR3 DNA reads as TGCGCCAGCAGCCATAGCGGGAGAGGCGAGACCCAGTACTTC.